Presented here are 30 T cell receptor beta chains from one specimen sequenced in a study of T cells in women clearing cervical HPV infection (dated by TCRdb to the late 2010s). The library was made by the immunoSEQ multiplex PCR assay. The table comes from immuneACCESS by way of TCRdb, which keeps in-frame sequences with V and J called. Part of the clones is missing from these tables; in studies checked, under half for an unresolved V gene and the rest for unknown reasons. The sample's own table lists about 41,000 clones. Jointly, the top ten make up less than 8.5% of the sample. Sequencing used blood buffy coat. The source is a woman between 18 and 70 years old with a cervical HPV16 infection that either progressed to CIN3+ or cleared (not recorded which).

Details on this clone: The CDR3 extends 3 residues past the end of the read, so its final part is completed from the germline J gene. The rearrangement joins TRBV4-1 to TRBJ2-5, with TRBD2 identical over 9 bases. The V segment lost 5 bases and the J segment 4 bases; nucleotides outside the gene matches: 8. The CDR3 length is 15 residues. The germline gives CDR1 MGHRA, CDR2 YSYEKL. CDR3 loop: CASSSPGTSPETQYF. Partial CDR3 DNA: TGCGCCAGCAGCTCACCCGGGACTAGCCCAGAGACC.

According to its frequency, this clone is medium-sized. Read data end 3 residues before the CDR3 end; the end is taken from the germline J gene. V gene TRBV7-7 combines with J gene TRBJ2-5; D may be TRBD2 (5 bases). V was cut by 5 bases and J by 5 bases, with 18 bases left in between. The CDR3 runs to 15 residues. Germline V gene data show CDR1 as SSHAT and CDR2 as FNYEAQ (reference sequence). CDR3 in amino acids: CASSGSDSSWETQYF. The sequenced CDR3 bases are TGTGCCAGCAGCGGTAGCGATTCGTCCTGGGAGACC.

Turning to this clone: The observed sequence ends 3 residues before the CDR3 terminus, with the missing tail filled in from the germline J gene. The chain carries TRBV28 and TRBJ2-7; possible D gene TRBD1, 6 bases. Germline V gene sequence: CDR1 MDHEN, CDR2 SYDVKM. The CDR3 runs to 15 residues. Trimming removed 7 bases at V and 2 bases at J, with 18 bases between. CDR3 sequence: CASTLDSRVTYEQYF. CDR3 bases read: TGTGCCAGCACCCTGGACAGCAGAGTTACCTACGAG.

Concerning this clone itself: The read ends 3 residues shy of where the CDR3 ends; the end is completed using the germline J gene. The sample carries other DNA sequences with the same CDR3. The chain carries TRBV7-6 and TRBJ2-2; tentatively, D is TRBD1 (6 bases). The CDR3 spans 12 residues. Germline CDR1 reads SGHVS; CDR2 reads FNYEAQ. V was trimmed by 5 bases and J by 8 bases, leaving 9 bases between them. This CDR3 is CASSPGTGELFF. The part of the CDR3 DNA that was read is TGTGCCAGCAGCCCTGGGACAGGGGAG.

As concerns this clone: The read comes to an end 3 residues before the CDR3 does, leaving the germline J gene to fill in the end. The sample carries other DNA sequences with the same CDR3. The V call is TRBV28, the J call TRBJ2-4; TRBD2 aligns across 8 bases. Germline loops: CDR1 MDHEN, CDR2 SYDVKM. The CDR3 extends over 18 amino acids. The V and J ends lost 5 bases and 0 bases, in that order; junction bases with no gene match: 12. The CDR3 sequence: CASSPSGRAHVAKNIQYF. Partial CDR3 DNA: TGTGCCAGCAGTCCCAGCGGGAGAGCCCATGTAGCCAAAAACATT. The full variable domain, in which reference TRBV28 and TRBJ2-4 provide the parts outside the CDR3, is DVKVTQSSRYLVKRTGEKVFLECVQDMDHENMFWYRQDPGLGLRLIYFSYDVKMKEKGDIPEGYSVSREKKERFSLILESASTNQTSMYLCASSPSGRAHVAKNIQYFGAGTRLSVL.

Here the CDR3 reads CASSLQTGGEAFF. CDR3 DNA, as far as it was read: TGTGCCAGCAGCTTACAGACAGGGGGAGAA. The J gene is TRBJ1-1, the V gene TRBV7-9; TRBD1 aligns across 9 bases. The sequence runs out 3 residues before the end of the CDR3; the remainder is reconstructed from the germline J gene. CDR3 length: 13 amino acids. The germline V gene encodes CDR1 SEHNR and CDR2 FQNEAQ (reference sequence).

As concerns this clone: The read gets to within 3 residues of the CDR3 end, and the germline J gene fills in the rest. This chain uses TRBV7-9 with TRBJ2-7, with no clear D. From germline, CDR1 is SEHNR and CDR2 FQNEAQ (reference sequence). There are 13 residues in the CDR3. Trimming removed 0 bases at V and 3 bases at J, with 6 bases between. Partial CDR3 DNA: TGTGCCAGCAGCTTAGCACAGTACTACGAG. Encoded protein: CASSLAQYYE. The full-length CDR3 reads as CASSLAQYYEQYF.

For this clone: The CDR3 extends 3 residues past the end of the read, so its final part is completed from the germline J gene. This chain joins TRBV29-1 and TRBJ1-2; 7 bases line up with TRBD1. The germline V gene encodes CDR1 SQVTM and CDR2 ANQGSEA. Trimming at V came to 3 bases and at J to 0 bases, leaving 4 bases not matched to a gene. The CDR3 runs to 14 residues. The CDR3 bases that were read are TGCAGCGTTGAGGAGGGACAGACTAACTATGGC. Translated, it gives CSVEEGQTNYG. The entire CDR3 reads CSVEEGQTNYGYTF.

The CDR3 loop reads CASSLPQGHRYTF. The part of the CDR3 DNA that was read is TGTGCCAGCAGCTTACCACAGGGACATCGC. The chain combines TRBV11-1 with TRBJ1-2; weak D call: TRBD1 (6 bases). Sequencing ends 3 residues short of the CDR3 end; the germline J gene provides the rest. Germline values: CDR1 SGHAT, CDR2 FQDESV (reference sequence). CDR3 size: 13 residues. Filled out from reference TRBV11-1 and TRBJ1-2, the complete variable domain reads EAEVAQSPRYKITEKSQAVAFWCDPISGHATLYWYRQILGQGPELLVQFQDESVVDDSQLPKDRFSAERLKGVDSTLKIQPAELGDSAMYLCASSLPQGHRYTFGSGTRLTVV.

With respect to this clone: The CDR3 end falls 3 residues outside the read, so it is completed with the germline J gene. The chain is built from TRBV5-3 and TRBJ2-1, with TRBD1 as a possible D gene (5 bases). TRBV5-3 carries the ORF label, with uncertain function. The CDR3 extends over 13 amino acids. Trimming shortened V by 2 bases and J by 9 bases, and 12 bases separated the two germline ends. The CDR3 protein is CARSLVRAPEQFF. CDR3 DNA (partial): TGTGCCAGAAGCTTAGTCAGGGCCCCTGAG.

On this clone: The read gets to within 3 residues of the CDR3 end, and the germline J gene fills in the rest. V gene TRBV19 combines with J gene TRBJ2-7; TRBD1 agrees at 9 bases. The germline CDR1 and CDR2 sequences are LNHDA and SQIVND (reference sequence). CDR3 length equals 15 residues. Unmatched junction bases numbered 6, after V lost 6 bases and J lost 0 bases. The CDR3 reads CASSTRDRASYEQYF. The sequenced CDR3 bases are TGTGCCAGTAGCACCCGGGACAGGGCCTCCTACGAG.

As to this clone: From the germline J gene comes the end of the CDR3, since the read stops 3 residues before it. This rearrangement joins TRBV7-2 to TRBJ1-5, with unresolved D. The CDR3 totals 14 residues. The germline gives CDR1 SGHTA, CDR2 FQGNSA. Trimming left V 3 bases short and J 1 base short, with 7 bases between. The CDR3 sequence is CASSLVGSNQPQHF. The sequenced CDR3 bases are TGTGCCAGCAGCTTGGTTGGCAGCAATCAGCCC.

On this clone: The DNA ends 3 residues before the CDR3 does, and the rest of the CDR3 is filled in from the germline J gene. The rearrangement links TRBV28 to TRBJ2-2; D might be TRBD2 (5 bases). The V gene lost 5 bases and the J gene lost 7 bases, with 17 bases spanning the gap. The length of the CDR3 is 15 residues. The germline V gene encodes CDR1 MDHEN and CDR2 SYDVKM. The CDR3 region is CASSPPGGWNGELFF. The sequenced part of the CDR3 DNA is TGTGCCAGCAGTCCTCCCGGCGGGTGGAACGGGGAG.

As concerns this clone: The read ends 3 residues early relative to the CDR3; the germline J gene fills the gap. The rearrangement links TRBV29-1 to TRBJ1-1; D is unresolved. V was clipped by 4 bases and J by 1 base, with 4 bases between them. Per germline, CDR1 SQVTM and CDR2 ANQGSEA. The CDR3 loop spans 11 amino acids. This chain's CDR3 is CSVVKNTEAFF. Incomplete CDR3 DNA: TGCAGCGTTGTAAAGAACACTGAA.

A word on this clone: The CDR3 end falls 3 residues outside the read, so it is completed with the germline J gene. The chain has TRBV7-8 and TRBJ1-3, with 7 bases lining up with TRBD1. The CDR3 sequence is 14 residues long. The germline V gene encodes CDR1 SGHVS and CDR2 FQNEAQ. The trim removed 4 bases at V and 1 base at J, leaving 1 base unmatched. The sequenced CDR3 bases are TGTGCCAGCAGCTGGGGACAGTCTGGAAACACC. As protein: CASSWGQSGNT. The whole CDR3 sequence is CASSWGQSGNTIYF.

Points on this clone: The read falls 3 residues short of the CDR3 end, and the missing part is taken from the germline J gene. The V and J genes are TRBV20-1 and TRBJ2-2; weak D call: TRBD2 (5 bases). The CDR3 loop spans 16 amino acids. The germline gives CDR1 DFQATT, CDR2 SNEGSKA (reference sequence). The V end lost 3 bases, the J end lost 3 bases, and 17 bases lay between the germline ends. The CDR3 sequence: CSARSDFVADTGELFF. CDR3 DNA (partial): TGCAGTGCTAGGTCGGACTTCGTCGCCGACACCGGGGAG.

Regarding this clone: The read ends 3 residues before the CDR3 terminus; that terminus is restored from the germline J gene. This chain uses TRBV2 with TRBJ2-1; 10 bases match TRBD2. V shed 3 bases and J 4 bases; nucleotides not matched to a gene: 6. Germline V gives CDR1 SNHLY, CDR2 FYNNEI. The CDR3 is made up of 16 amino acids. The CDR3 bases that were read are TGTGCCAGCAGTGACTCCAGGACTAGCGGATACAATGAG. This sequence encodes CASSDSRTSGYNE. The full CDR3 protein reads CASSDSRTSGYNEQFF.

With regard to this clone: The sequence runs out 3 residues before the end of the CDR3; the remainder is reconstructed from the germline J gene. The rearrangement uses TRBV10-2 and TRBJ1-1; D uncertain. Per germline, CDR1 WSHSY and CDR2 SAAADI. The CDR3 spans 14 residues. Between the trimmed V and J ends, which lost 4 bases and 6 bases, there was a span of 15 bases. The part of the CDR3 DNA that was read is TGCGCCAGCAGTGCGGCCAGCGGAACCCCTGAA. Its protein product is CASSAASGTPE. The complete CDR3 protein is CASSAASGTPEAFF.

In regard to this clone: The sequence runs out 3 residues before the end of the CDR3; the remainder is reconstructed from the germline J gene. The chain has TRBV10-1 and TRBJ2-2, with a weak D call TRBD2 (5 bases). The CDR3 has 14 residues. Looked up from germline, CDR1 is WNHNN and CDR2 is SYGVQD (reference sequence). Deletions cut 0 bases from V and 4 bases from J, with 6 bases between. CDR3 DNA (partial): TGCGCCAGCAGTGAGTCCGAGGGCACCGGGGAG. Encoded protein: CASSESEGTGE. The entire CDR3 sequence reads CASSESEGTGELFF.

Comment on this clone: The CDR3 end falls 3 residues outside the read, so it is completed with the germline J gene. This chain uses TRBV4-1 with TRBJ1-1; D is undetermined. Germline CDR1 reads MGHRA; CDR2 reads YSYEKL. V lost 0 bases and J 0 bases, leaving 11 bases between the germline ends. This CDR3 has 16 amino acids. Here the CDR3 reads CASSQDTTDLNTEAFF. Incomplete CDR3 DNA: TGCGCCAGCAGCCAAGATACCACAGATCTGAACACTGAA.

Concerning this clone: The CDR3 is cut off 3 residues early in the read; its end comes from the germline J gene. Other nucleotide sequences from this sample produce the same CDR3. The chain carries TRBV7-6 and TRBJ2-2; D uncertain. With 5 bases removed from V and 5 bases from J, the gap between germline ends came to 3 bases. Germline lookup yields CDR1 SGHVS and CDR2 FNYEAQ. This CDR3 contains 11 residues. The CDR3 region is CASSLTGELFF. The CDR3 bases that were read are TGTGCCAGCAGCCTTACCGGGGAG.

With regard to this clone: Read coverage stops 3 residues before the CDR3 terminus; the germline J gene supplies the remainder. The chain links TRBV5-1 to TRBJ1-4; possible D gene TRBD1, 6 bases. Trimming shortened V by 4 bases and J by 5 bases, and 18 bases separated the two germline ends. The CDR3 length is 16 residues. The germline V gene encodes CDR1 SGHRS and CDR2 YFSETQ. CDR3 residues: CASSPYRQGLNEKLFF. The DNA read from the CDR3 is TGCGCCAGCAGCCCGTATAGGCAGGGGTTGAATGAAAAA.

Notes on this clone: The read falls 3 residues short of the CDR3 end, and the missing part is taken from the germline J gene. The chain has TRBV2 and TRBJ1-1; TRBD1 might be the D (6 bases). The CDR3 loop spans 14 amino acids. The ends were cut back, 6 bases at V and 2 bases at J, with 13 bases in the middle. Germline-derived CDR1 and CDR2 are SNHLY and FYNNEI. CDR3 DNA, as far as it was read: TGTGCCAGCAGCCAGGACAGTTCCAACACTGAA. It codes for CASSQDSSNTE. Given in full, the CDR3 is CASSQDSSNTEAFF.

Concerning this clone: The CDR3 end lies 3 residues beyond the end of the read and is filled in from the germline J gene. V usage is TRBV14 and J usage is TRBJ1-4; 7 bases align to TRBD1. The V gene's germline CDR1 is SGHDN and CDR2 FVKESK. The trim removed 0 bases at V and 8 bases at J, leaving 9 bases unmatched. The CDR3 loop spans 16 amino acids. CDR3 loop: CASSQDQDRVSEKLFF. The part of the CDR3 DNA that was read is TGTGCCAGCAGCCAAGATCAAGACAGGGTATCCGAAAAA.

A word on this clone: With the read ending 3 residues before the CDR3 end, the germline J gene is used to fill in that end. The chain has TRBV5-1 and TRBJ1-1, with 10 bases matching TRBD1. After removal of 5 bases from V and 1 base from J, the junction contained 8 bases not matched to a gene. The CDR3 totals 16 residues. CDR1 is SGHRS and CDR2 is YFSETQ in the germline V gene. CDR3 DNA, as far as it was read: TGCGCCAGCAGGTTTGGGACAGGGGATTGGAACACTGAA. It encodes CASRFGTGDWNTE. The whole CDR3 reads CASRFGTGDWNTEAFF.

In the case of this clone: The read ends 3 residues early relative to the CDR3; the germline J gene fills the gap. The rearrangement uses TRBV5-1 and TRBJ2-6; D is unresolved. Trimming removed 0 bases from V and 0 bases from J, with 7 bases in between. CDR3 length equals 16 residues. The germline V gene has CDR1 SGHRS and CDR2 YFSETQ. The sequenced part of the CDR3 DNA is TGCGCCAGCAGCTTGGCTCAGAGCTCTGGGGCCAACGTC. It specifies CASSLAQSSGANV. The full CDR3 is CASSLAQSSGANVLTF.

As regards this clone: The read is 3 residues too short to cover the CDR3 end, so that end is filled in from the germline J gene. The V call is TRBV4-1, the J call TRBJ1-2; possibly TRBD1 for D (6 bases). Germline V gene data show CDR1 as MGHRA and CDR2 as YSYEKL. With 2 bases removed from V and 4 bases from J, the gap between germline ends came to 11 bases. This CDR3 spans 14 amino acids. The CDR3 sequence is CASSQPTGGYGYTF. CDR3 DNA (partial): TGCGCCAGCAGCCAACCGACAGGTGGCTATGGC.

To note about this clone: The read halts 3 residues ahead of the CDR3 end, with the missing end drawn from the germline J gene. The chain links TRBV20-1 to TRBJ1-2, with D possibly matching TRBD1 (5 bases). Germline V gives CDR1 DFQATT, CDR2 SNEGSKA (reference sequence). The CDR3 sequence is 14 residues long. Trimming cost V 3 bases and J 2 bases, with 13 bases left between them. The part of the CDR3 DNA that was read is TGCAGTGCTAGTTGGGGGGGTGGGAACTATGGC. Translation gives CSASWGGGNYG. In full, the CDR3 reads CSASWGGGNYGYTF.

A word on this clone: The read finishes 3 residues shy of the CDR3 end, and the germline J gene is used to complete it. This rearrangement joins TRBV6-4 to TRBJ2-3; no clear D. Germline CDR1 and CDR2: MRHNA and SNTAGT. V dropped 3 bases and J dropped 0 bases, with 10 bases sitting between them. This CDR3 contains 15 residues. The CDR3 DNA, read in part, is TGTGCCAGCAGTGATGGGCCAACTAGCACAGATACG. This gives the protein CASSDGPTSTDT. The whole CDR3 reads CASSDGPTSTDTQYF.

Worth noting for this clone: The read ends 3 residues shy of where the CDR3 ends; the end is completed using the germline J gene. The chain recombines TRBV11-3 with TRBJ1-1; D perhaps matches TRBD1 (5 bases). The CDR3 is 13 amino acids. Trimming shortened V by 5 bases and J by 1 base, and 8 bases separated the two germline ends. The germline V gene encodes CDR1 SGHNT and CDR2 YENEEA. The CDR3 here is CASSVTENTEAFF. CDR3 bases read: TGTGCCAGCAGCGTGACAGAGAACACTGAA.